The clone carrying this TCR beta chain was picked up one time. The repertoire was sequenced with immunoSEQ multiplex PCR; TCRdb's copy has only in-frame clones and lacks some. The repertoire holds about 16,000 clones, with about 81% as singletons. Starting 14 to 28 days after autologous transplant, ipilimumab 1 mg/kg was given. Through week 26, nivolumab 3 mg/kg IV was given weeks 1, 4, 7, 10, then biweekly. The sample belongs to a study of ipilimumab plus nivolumab after autologous stem cell transplantation. Losses at the gene ends were 5 bases for V and 2 bases for J; bases not matched to a gene: 5. The CDR3 runs to 14 residues. Germline V CDR1 and CDR2: MNHNS, SASEGT.

The sequence was collected from a male donor with diffuse large B-cell lymphoma. The J gene is TRBJ2-7, the V gene TRBV6-1; 8 bases are shared with TRBD2. The material was PBMCs, obtained in a trial of ipilimumab plus nivolumab as post-transplant consolidation. DNA of the CDR3: TGTGCCAGCAGTAGGGGACTAGGTACCTACGAGCAGTACTTC. Residues: CASSRGLGTYEQYF.